The 22 T cell receptor beta chains in this list originate from one sample, sequenced in a study of vaccination and CD4 T cells after COVID-19. These TCRs are of unknown antigen specificity. Treatment defined: roughly ten-day PBMC culture with coronavirus spike peptide pools or control peptides (ViraFEST assay). The assay that was used to sequence DNA from cultured CD4+ T cells was the Oncomine TCR Beta short-read assay. TCRdb itself ran the PCR reads through MiXCR, one entry per CDR3 protein. Of 8,000 to 10,000 distinct CDR3 sequences listed, about 61% are singletons. The sequenced sample was CD4+ T cells from blood, cultured in vitro. Source of these receptors: a human donor who had recovered from COVID-19.

The chain combines TRBV15 with TRBJ2-5; no clear D gene. Germline V CDR1 and CDR2: LNHNV, YYDKDF (reference sequence). The length of the CDR3 is 13 residues. Trimming shortened V by 0 bases and J by 5 bases, and 7 bases separated the two germline ends. CDR3 bases: TGTGCCACCAGCAGAGATCCCGTTGAGACCCAGTACTTC. It yields the protein CATSRDPVETQYF.

The chain couples TRBV6-1 to TRBJ2-3; D gene unclear. V lost 6 bases to trimming and J lost 6 bases, with 7 bases between them. Germline V gene data show CDR1 as MNHNS and CDR2 as SASEGT. The length of the CDR3 is 11 residues. The CDR3, as DNA: TGTGCCAGCAGGTCTTTGGATACGCAGTATTTT. Translation gives CASRSLDTQYF.

The chain combines TRBV7-9 with TRBJ1-5, with D uncertain. Germline V gene sequence: CDR1 SEHNR, CDR2 FQNEAQ (reference sequence). Deletions cut 7 bases from V and 0 bases from J, with 7 bases between. The length of the CDR3 is 13 residues. CDR3 residues: CASTGNSNQPQHF. CDR3 in DNA: TGTGCCAGCACCGGCAATAGCAATCAGCCCCAGCATTTT.

J is TRBJ1-1 and V is TRBV19, with a weak D call TRBD1 (5 bases). The CDR3 is 15 amino acids. Germline CDR1 is LNHDA and CDR2 is SQIVND (reference sequence). V was pared by 1 base and J by 2 bases, with 11 bases between. The DNA of the CDR3 is TGTGCCAGTAGTATAGTCCCGGACACCAACACTGAAGCTTTCTTT. It specifies CASSIVPDTNTEAFF. The variable domain in full, completed from reference TRBV19 and TRBJ1-1, reads DGGITQSPKYLFRKEGQNVTLSCEQNLNHDAMYWYRQDPGQGLRLIYYSQIVNDFQKGDIAEGYSVSREKKESFPLTVTSAQKNPTAFYLCASSIVPDTNTEAFFGQGTRLTVV.

This clonotype was picked up a small number of times. The genes are TRBV5-1 and TRBJ1-5; the D is unclear. In germline, CDR1 is SGHRS, CDR2 YFSETQ. The CDR3 contains 14 residues. With 1 base removed from V and 5 bases from J, the gap between germline ends came to 10 bases. In nucleotides, the CDR3 is TGCGCCAGCAGCTTGTCAGGAGCAGATCAGCCCCAGCATTTT. Its translation: CASSLSGADQPQHF.

This clonotype was seen a few times. CDR3 sequence reads: CASRFIREAGELFF. CDR3 nucleotide sequence: TGTGCCAGCAGGTTTATACGGGAAGCCGGGGAGCTGTTTTTT. The V call is TRBV7-2, the J call TRBJ2-2; tentatively, D is TRBD2 (5 bases). This CDR3 comprises 14 residues. Trimming stripped 6 bases from V and 6 bases from J, with 14 bases between. Germline assignment: CDR1 SGHTA and CDR2 FQGNSA.

This clonotype has more than one count but fewer than ten. The chain is built from TRBV6-1 and TRBJ1-2, with 9 positions matching TRBD1. V lost 7 bases, J lost 8 bases, and 20 bases stayed unmatched. The CDR3 sequence is 17 residues long. Germline V gene data show CDR1 as MNHNS and CDR2 as SASEGT. The CDR3 region has the DNA TGTGCCAGCAACCTAAAGCCCCCGGGACAGGGTACAGTCGGCTACACCTTC. Its translation is CASNLKPPGQGTVGYTF.

V usage is TRBV27 and J usage is TRBJ2-7; TRBD2 might be the D (5 bases). The CDR3 loop spans 16 amino acids. Deletions cut 0 bases from V and 2 bases from J, with 14 bases between. CDR1 MNHEY and CDR2 SMNVEV come from the germline V gene (reference sequence). CDR3 nucleotides: TGTGCCAGCAGTTTATCAGTTCCCGCTAGCACCTACGAGCAGTACTTC. Protein sequence: CASSLSVPASTYEQYF.

The CDR3 loop reads CASSVRRTRNEQYF. The CDR3 coding sequence is TGTGCCAGCAGCGTACGCAGGACTAGGAATGAGCAGTACTTC. The chain is built from TRBV7-2 and TRBJ2-7, with TRBD2 matching 7 bases. Trimming cost V 5 bases and J 7 bases; bases outside gene matches: 11. The CDR3 spans 14 residues. Germline loops: CDR1 SGHTA, CDR2 FQGNSA.

The V call is TRBV28, the J call TRBJ2-2; D remains unclear. CDR1 MDHEN and CDR2 SYDVKM come from the germline V gene. The length of the CDR3 is 16 residues. V was cut by 6 bases and J by 1 base, with 15 bases left in between. DNA of the CDR3: TGTGCCAGCAGGACACGAACGTGGGTGAACACCGGGGAGCTGTTTTTT. It codes for CASRTRTWVNTGELFF.

The chain has TRBV7-2 and TRBJ2-3; D is unclear. Per the germline V gene, CDR1 is SGHTA and CDR2 is FQGNSA. This CDR3 region has 12 residues. Deletions cut 5 bases from V and 2 bases from J, with 5 bases between. DNA of the CDR3: TGTGCCAGCAGCGGCGACACAGATACGCAGTATTTT. It encodes CASSGDTDTQYF.

CDR3 bases: TGTGCCATCAGTGGGGAGGCGGCTAGCGGGAGCAGCGAGCAGTACTTC. Translated, it gives CAISGEAASGSSEQYF. The rearrangement links TRBV10-3 to TRBJ2-7; 10 bases are a match to TRBD2. CDR1 and CDR2 (germline): ENHRY, SYGVKD. The CDR3 runs to 16 residues. The junction had 12 bases not matched to a gene; V was cut back by 4 bases and J by 6 bases.

This chain connects TRBV18 to TRBJ2-2; 8 nucleotides align to TRBD1. V lost 5 bases and J lost 5; bases outside the gene matches: 10. The CDR3 is 16 amino acids. The germline V gene has CDR1 KGHSH and CDR2 LQKENI. The CDR3 bases are TGTGCCAGCTCAAAGATCCAGGGGGCGAGTACCGGGGAGCTGTTTTTT. This gives the protein CASSKIQGASTGELFF.

The V call is TRBV28, the J call TRBJ1-3; the D gene is possibly TRBD1 (5 bases). The germline gives CDR1 MDHEN, CDR2 SYDVKM. V was trimmed by 3 bases and J by 2 bases, leaving 23 bases between them. The CDR3 loop spans 19 amino acids. The DNA of the CDR3 is TGTGCCAGCAGTTTTATGGCCTATCGGGGTCGGGGACCTGGAAACACCATATATTTT. The encoded protein is CASSFMAYRGRGPGNTIYF.

V and J are TRBV6-1 and TRBJ2-7, with 7 nucleotides matching TRBD1. V was clipped by 7 bases and J by 4 bases; unmatched bases: 7. The CDR3 has 13 residues. CDR1 is MNHNS and CDR2 is SASEGT in the germline V gene. The CDR3 DNA sequence: TGTGCCAGCAATCCCGGGACAGATTACGAGCAGTACTTC. It encodes CASNPGTDYEQYF.

The chain uses TRBV6-2 or TRBV6-3 and TRBJ1-5; D gene uncertain. The length of the CDR3 is 14 residues. The germline CDR1 and CDR2 sequences are MNHEY and SVGEGT. V lost 3 bases to trimming and J lost 4 bases, with 10 bases between them. For the CDR3, the DNA is TGTGCCAGCAGTTATCGGCAGTTGAATCAGCCCCAGCATTTT. Its translation is CASSYRQLNQPQHF.

This clonotype was seen just once. The chain couples TRBV6-2 or TRBV6-3 to TRBJ2-2, with 9 bases that match TRBD1. With V trimmed by 7 bases and J by 1 base, 4 bases remained unmatched. The CDR3 runs 15 residues. Germline CDR1 MNHEY, CDR2 SVGEGT. Here the CDR3 reads CASTTGGRNTGELFF. In nucleotides, the CDR3 is TGTGCCAGCACCACAGGGGGCCGGAACACCGGGGAGCTGTTTTTT.

The chain joins TRBV7-8 to TRBJ1-3; no clear D gene. Per the germline V gene, CDR1 is SGHVS and CDR2 is FQNEAQ. V lost 4 bases and J lost 2, with 12 bases in between. The CDR3 totals 15 residues. This chain's CDR3 is CASSWMWNTGNTIYF. The CDR3 DNA sequence: TGTGCCAGCAGCTGGATGTGGAACACTGGAAACACCATATATTTT.

The gene calls are TRBV27 and TRBJ1-5, with 8 bases fitting TRBD1. Trimming cost V 8 bases and J 6 bases; bases outside gene matches: 9. This CDR3 contains 14 residues. The V gene's germline CDR1 is MNHEY and CDR2 SMNVEV (reference sequence). CDR3: CASSTDRGSQPQHF. CDR3 bases: TGTGCCAGCTCCACTGACAGGGGATCTCAGCCCCAGCATTTT.

This clonotype was detected only a few times. The chain has TRBV7-9 and TRBJ2-3, with D possibly being TRBD1 (5 bases). Germline V gene data show CDR1 as SEHNR and CDR2 as FQNEAQ (reference sequence). V lost 5 bases and J lost 0, with 9 bases in between. The CDR3 is made up of 14 amino acids. The CDR3 spells CASSVRASTDTQYF. The CDR3 nucleotides are TGTGCCAGCAGCGTCAGGGCTAGCACAGATACGCAGTATTTT.

A few counts support this clonotype. The V and J genes are TRBV28 and TRBJ2-3; 11 bases agree with TRBD2. Germline V CDR1 and CDR2: MDHEN, SYDVKM. This CDR3 spans 17 amino acids. V lost 4 bases, J lost 6 bases, and 12 bases stayed unmatched. CDR3 residues: CASSSPGLADLTDTQYF. The CDR3 nucleotides read TGTGCCAGCAGTTCACCGGGACTAGCGGATCTGACGGATACGCAGTATTTT.

V usage is TRBV7-9 and J usage is TRBJ2-5, with TRBD2 matching 8 bases. Germline V gives CDR1 SEHNR, CDR2 FQNEAQ (reference sequence). Germline trimming cut 8 bases from V and 3 bases from J; bases unmatched to any gene: 11. The CDR3 totals 15 residues. The CDR3 loop is CASGARLRGEETQYF. CDR3 DNA sequence: TGTGCCAGCGGGGCCCGATTGCGGGGGGAAGAGACCCAGTACTTC.